This is a list of T cell receptor beta chains from one sample in a study of neurological immune-mediated disorders. Each CDR3 protein is one row after TCRdb ran MiXCR on the 5' RACE reads. This table has approximately 23,000 distinct CDR3 sequences, roughly 10% appearing once. Input material: PBMCs. Receptors originate from a woman aged 55-75 years with HTLV-1-associated myelopathy (HAM/TSP). The CDR3 runs from the conserved cysteine through the conserved F or W. D genes are given only for firm matches. Clone size is stated in some rows and not others, as once, few, many or a class when expanded.

TRBJ1-1 | many | TRBV5-1 | - | TGCGCCAGCAAGGACACGACGAACACTGAAGCTTTCTTT | CASKDTTNTEAFF
TRBJ1-4 | many | TRBV5-8 | - | TGTGCCAGCAGCCCGCGATGGGGGGCGCGTTTT | CASSPRWGARF
TRBJ2-2 | many | TRBV20-1 | TRBD1 | TGCAGTGCTAGAGATACGCGACAGGGTGGGAAGAACACCGGGGAGCTGTTTTTT | CSARDTRQGGKNTGELFF
TRBJ1-1 | many | TRBV15 | - | TGTGCCACCAGCAGAGCTTGGACGAACACTGAAGCTTTCTTT | CATSRAWTNTEAFF
TRBJ1-2 | many | TRBV20-1 | - | TGCAGTGCTACCCCCCTGACACACTATGGCTACACCTTC | CSATPLTHYGYTF
TRBJ2-1 | few | TRBV20-1 | TRBD2 | TGCAGTGCTAGCCCTTCGACTAGCGGGGATACGGATGAGCAGTTCTTC | CSASPSTSGDTDEQFF
TRBJ1-3 | many | TRBV5-5 | TRBD1 | TGTGCCAGCAGCCGGGACAGAAGCTCTGGAAACACCATATATTTT | CASSRDRSSGNTIYF
TRBJ2-1 | medium-sized | TRBV27 | - | TGTGCCAGCAGTTTGGCTTTTTACAATGAGCAGTTCTTC | CASSLAFYNEQFF
TRBJ1-2 | many | TRBV7-9 | - | TGTGCCAGCAGCTTGCCTCTGGGAAACTATGGCTACACCTTC | CASSLPLGNYGYTF
TRBJ1-5 | - | TRBV15 | - | TGTGCCACCAGCAGTAACTTGGGACTCGACGCCTACTATAGCAATAAGCCCCAGCATTTT | CATSSNLGLDAYYSNKPQHF
TRBJ1-1 | - | TRBV5-1 | - | TGCGCCAGCAGCAGTTCGGGAGTTAACACTGAAGCTTTCTTT | CASSSSGVNTEAFF
TRBJ2-5 | many | TRBV11-2 | TRBD2 | TGTGCCAGCAGCTTAGGCGGGGGGAGGCAAGAGACCCAGTACTTC | CASSLGGGRQETQYF
TRBJ2-7 | many | TRBV10-3 | - | TGTGCCATCAGTGCAAGGGGGGACAGAATGGGGTACGAGCAGTACTTC | CAISARGDRMGYEQYF
TRBJ1-1 | many | TRBV30 | - | TGTGCCTGGAGTGTACGAGTTTTTACTGAAGCTTTCTTT | CAWSVRVFTEAFF
TRBJ1-1 | few | TRBV3-1 | TRBD1 | TGTGCCAGCAGCCAAGATTGGGGCGGACAGGGGGCGGTGAACACTGAAGCTTTCTTT | CASSQDWGGQGAVNTEAFF
TRBJ1-5 | medium-sized | TRBV20-1 | - | TGCAGTGCTAGAGGCGGACCTCGGTGGCAGGGTAATCAGCCCCAGCATTTT | CSARGGPRWQGNQPQHF
TRBJ1-4 | many | TRBV11-2 | - | TGTGCCAGCAGCCCCGCGGGTAATGAAAAACTGTTTTTT | CASSPAGNEKLFF
TRBJ2-2 | - | TRBV5-6 | - | TGTGCCAGCAGGCGCGGACAGACGAACACCGGGGAGCTGTTTTTT | CASRRGQTNTGELFF
TRBJ2-5 | many | TRBV5-1 | - | TGCGCCAGCGGACTGGGGGCAGGAGAGACCCAGTACTTC | CASGLGAGETQYF
TRBJ1-1 | many | TRBV10-3 | - | TGTGCCATCAGTCCCCGGACCGAGAACACTGAAGCTTTCTTT | CAISPRTENTEAFF